Below are 31 T cell receptor beta chains sequenced from a single sample in a study of beta chain features in type 1 diabetes. Their antigens are not known. Expressed TCRB transcripts were sequenced after all isolated RNA was converted to cDNA. The data were produced by immunoSEQ multiplex PCR, yet TCRdb's version contains in-frame clones alone and is incomplete. This sample has approximately 240,000 clones; around 15% occur once, and the top ten carry approximately 0.086%. Study-level points and caveats: Moderate but significant shortening of TCRB CDR3s was recorded in all four CD4+ subsets from Type 1 diabetes patients.

The material sequenced was naive CD4+ T cells from blood. The receptors were sampled from a man younger than 40 with type 1 diabetes.

This clone was counted a few times. The V and J genes are TRBV29-1 and TRBJ1-1; unclear D gene. The V and J ends lost 4 bases and 6 bases respectively, with 6 bases between them. The length of the CDR3 is 10 residues. Germline loops: CDR1 SQVTM, CDR2 ANQGSEA. The CDR3 DNA sequence: TGCAGCGTTGGGGAAGCTGAAGCTTTCTTT. Translating gives CSVGEAEAFF.

There are a few counts of this clone. The chain couples TRBV4-3 to TRBJ2-4; D gene ambiguous. This CDR3 is built from 15 residues. Per germline, CDR1 LGHNA and CDR2 YSLEER. V was pared by 0 bases and J by 8 bases, with 14 bases between. The CDR3, as DNA: TGCGCCAGCAGCCAAGATTTAGGGTGGGATGACATTCAGTACTTC. As protein: CASSQDLGWDDIQYF.

The chain has TRBV6-1 and TRBJ2-2; 7 nucleotides line up with TRBD2. CDR3 size: 16 residues. With 1 base clipped from V and 6 bases from J, the junction kept 8 bases outside the gene matches. Germline V gene data show CDR1 as MNHNS and CDR2 as SASEGT. DNA of the CDR3: TGTGCCAGCAGTGAAGTCCAAGCGGGGCTCCCCGGGGAGCTGTTTTTT. Its protein is CASSEVQAGLPGELFF.

This clone has more than one count but fewer than ten. V gene TRBV7-2 combines with J gene TRBJ2-7; 8 bases are a match to TRBD2. Trimming cost V 1 base and J 5 bases; bases outside gene matches: 4. Per the germline V gene, CDR1 is SGHTA and CDR2 is FQGNSA. CDR3 size: 14 residues. The CDR3 DNA reads as TGTGCCAGCAGCTTAGGGGGGACTAGTAACGAGCAGTACTTC. It yields the protein CASSLGGTSNEQYF.

The rearrangement joins TRBV6-5 to TRBJ2-1; D may be TRBD1 (6 bases). The CDR3 is 16 amino acids. The V gene lost 0 bases and the J gene lost 12 bases, with 21 bases spanning the gap. CDR1 and CDR2 from the germline V gene are MNHEY and SVGAGI. CDR3 nucleotides: TGTGCCAGCAGTTACTCCAGGGGAGAAGTTGTTGGTAGGCAGTTCTTC. As protein: CASSYSRGEVVGRQFF.

This clone has more than one count but fewer than ten. The chain couples TRBV25-1 to TRBJ2-3; D is undetermined. The ends were cut back, 7 bases at V and 3 bases at J, with 5 bases in the middle. Germline CDR1 reads MGHDK; CDR2 reads SYGVNS. The CDR3 runs 11 residues. Written as DNA, the CDR3 is TGTGCCAGCAAAGGGACAGATACGCAGTATTTT. Residues: CASKGTDTQYF.

This clone showed up just a few times. V and J are TRBV7-9 and TRBJ2-3, with TRBD2 as a possible D gene (5 bases). The V and J ends lost 5 bases and 1 base respectively, with 10 bases between them. The CDR3 has 14 residues. CDR1 SEHNR and CDR2 FQNEAQ come from the germline V gene (reference sequence). CDR3: CASSRNSGTDTQYF. The CDR3, as DNA: TGTGCCAGCAGCCGCAATAGCGGCACAGATACGCAGTATTTT.

The V and J genes are TRBV23-1 and TRBJ2-2; unclear D gene. TRBV23-1 is an open reading frame whose function is uncertain. CDR3 length: 13 residues. The ends were cut back, 0 bases at V and 6 bases at J, with 5 bases in the middle. Here the CDR3 reads CASSQSQAGELFF. In nucleotides, the CDR3 is TGCGCCAGCAGTCAATCGCAGGCCGGGGAGCTGTTTTTT.

This chain joins TRBV9 and TRBJ2-7; D unclear. Trimming stripped 0 bases from V and 5 bases from J, with 9 bases between. Germline CDR1 SGDLS, CDR2 YYNGEE. The CDR3 contains 13 residues. This CDR3 reads CASSVGPLNEQYF. CDR3 bases: TGTGCCAGCAGCGTAGGCCCTCTGAACGAGCAGTACTTC.

This chain joins TRBV28 and TRBJ2-7; D may be TRBD1 or TRBD2 (5 bases each). The ends were cut back, 6 bases at V and 1 base at J, with 10 bases in the middle. This CDR3 region has 13 residues. Germline V lookup: CDR1 MDHEN, CDR2 SYDVKM. The CDR3 loop is CASSPGRSYEQYF. The DNA of the CDR3 is TGTGCCAGCAGCCCGGGACGGTCCTACGAGCAGTACTTC.

This clone has just a few counts. The V and J genes are TRBV4-1 and TRBJ1-1; a weak D match, TRBD1 (5 bases). Trimming cost V 1 base and J 7 bases, with 16 bases left between them. This CDR3 region has 15 residues. The germline gives CDR1 MGHRA, CDR2 YSYEKL. CDR3 sequence reads: CASSQGEGRLDEAFF. CDR3 sequence (DNA): TGCGCCAGCAGCCAAGGAGAGGGGAGGTTGGATGAAGCTTTCTTT.

This clone has a handful of counts. This sample includes further DNA sequences coding for the same CDR3. The chain recombines TRBV29-1 with TRBJ2-5; 9 bases agree with TRBD1. Germline CDR1 SQVTM, CDR2 ANQGSEA. V was clipped by 3 bases and J by 2 bases; unmatched bases: 1. CDR3 length equals 13 residues. The CDR3 DNA follows: TGCAGCGTTGAGGGACAGGGTCAAGAGACCCAGTACTTC. Translation gives CSVEGQGQETQYF.

This chain connects TRBV9 to TRBJ2-2; maybe TRBD1 (5 bases). The CDR3 is 14 amino acids. V was clipped by 4 bases and J by 4 bases, with 11 bases between them. Germline V lookup: CDR1 SGDLS, CDR2 YYNGEE. This CDR3 is CASSPIQGTGELFF. The CDR3 nucleotides are TGTGCCAGCAGCCCTATCCAGGGCACCGGGGAGCTGTTTTTT. Filled out from reference TRBV9 and TRBJ2-2, the complete variable domain reads DSGVTQTPKHLITATGQRVTLRCSPRSGDLSVYWYQQSLDQGLQFLIQYYNGEERAKGNILERFSAQQFPDLHSELNLSSLELGDSALYFCASSPIQGTGELFFGEGSRLTVL.

The CDR3 DNA reads TGCGCCAGCAGCTACTCGTTGGGGAGGAACACTGAAGCTTTCTTT. Residues: CASSYSLGRNTEAFF. The chain recombines TRBV5-1 with TRBJ1-1; D is unresolved. V lost 3 bases and J lost 1, with 13 bases in between. Germline CDR1 is SGHRS and CDR2 is YFSETQ. The CDR3 length is 15 residues.

The chain links TRBV4-2 to TRBJ2-1; TRBD2 matches at 7 bases. The germline CDR1 and CDR2 sequences are LGHNA and YNFKEQ. The CDR3 spans 17 residues. V lost 1 base to trimming and J lost 0 bases; unmatched junction nucleotides: 6. For the CDR3, the DNA is TGTGCCAGCAGCCAAGGGCACGGCGGGAGCTCCTACAATGAGCAGTTCTTC. Translated: CASSQGHGGSSYNEQFF.

The chain joins TRBV6-5 to TRBJ2-7; D perhaps matches TRBD2 (6 bases). The germline CDR1 and CDR2 sequences are MNHEY and SVGAGI. Trimming cost V 5 bases and J 3 bases, with 14 bases left between them. The CDR3 consists of 14 residues. As DNA, the CDR3 is TGTGCCAGCAGTCGCCGGGAGCTCGGCTACGAGCAGTACTTC. It is translated as CASSRRELGYEQYF.

This clone was observed a handful of times. The chain uses TRBV30 and TRBJ2-1, with 9 bases fitting TRBD2. This CDR3 is 15 amino acids long. Losses at the gene ends were 0 bases for V and 2 bases for J; bases not matched to a gene: 2. CDR1 is GTSNPN, CDR2 SVGIG, per germline (reference sequence). As DNA, the CDR3 is TGTGCCTGGAGTGTGTCTAGCGGGACCTACAATGAGCAGTTCTTC. Protein sequence: CAWSVSSGTYNEQFF.

The chain uses TRBV4-3 and TRBJ1-4; 8 bases are a match to TRBD1. Germline trimming cut 1 base from V and 7 bases from J; bases unmatched to any gene: 11. The CDR3 runs 17 residues. Germline V gene data show CDR1 as LGHNA and CDR2 as YSLEER. The CDR3 DNA reads TGCGCCAGCAGCCAAGTCCGCAGGGGGCTTGTAGGTGAAAAACTGTTTTTT. This encodes CASSQVRRGLVGEKLFF.

This chain links TRBV7-2 with TRBJ2-3; D uncertain. Germline lookup yields CDR1 SGHTA and CDR2 FQGNSA. With 5 bases removed from V and 5 bases from J, the gap between germline ends came to 8 bases. The CDR3 consists of 12 residues. This CDR3 is CASSHVRDTQYF. CDR3 nucleotide sequence: TGTGCCAGCAGCCACGTAAGAGATACGCAGTATTTT.

This clone occurred a few times. The chain combines TRBV18 with TRBJ1-1; no firm D call. This CDR3 is built from 15 residues. V lost 0 bases to trimming and J lost 1 base, with 9 bases between them. Germline V gives CDR1 KGHSH, CDR2 LQKENI. The CDR3 protein is CASSPPAAANTEAFF. DNA of the CDR3: TGTGCCAGCTCACCACCTGCGGCCGCGAACACTGAAGCTTTCTTT.

The chain carries TRBV29-1 and TRBJ2-3; D call uncertain. The V end lost 5 bases, the J end lost 6 bases, and 15 bases lay between the germline ends. The length of the CDR3 is 13 residues. CDR1 and CDR2 (germline): SQVTM, ANQGSEA. The CDR3 region has the DNA TGCAGCGTTCTCGTCATTACATACGATACGCAGTATTTT. Translated, it gives CSVLVITYDTQYF.

This chain connects TRBV7-9 to TRBJ2-5; 7 bases agree with TRBD2. This CDR3 spans 15 amino acids. Germline CDR1 and CDR2: SEHNR and FQNEAQ (reference sequence). Losses at the gene ends were 0 bases for V and 2 bases for J; bases not matched to a gene: 3. The CDR3 loop reads CASSLAIGGQETQYF. In DNA form, the CDR3 reads TGTGCCAGCAGCTTAGCGATCGGGGGGCAAGAGACCCAGTACTTC.

This clone has just a few counts. The CDR3 region has the DNA TGTGCCAGCAGGCCCTCTAGTACCCAAGAGACCCAGTACTTC. This gives the protein CASRPSSTQETQYF. The chain employs TRBV2 and TRBJ2-5; the D is unclear. Germline V gene sequence: CDR1 SNHLY, CDR2 FYNNEI. CDR3 length equals 14 residues. V was trimmed by 6 bases and J by 1 base, leaving 12 bases between them.

CDR3 sequence reads: CASSPDYYEQYF. The CDR3 DNA reads as TGTGCCAGCAGCCCCGACTACTACGAGCAGTACTTC. The V gene is TRBV7-9, the J gene TRBJ2-7; a weak D match, TRBD2 (5 bases). The V and J ends lost 5 bases and 3 bases respectively, with 8 bases between them. This CDR3 has 12 amino acids. CDR1 is SEHNR and CDR2 is FQNEAQ in the germline V gene (reference sequence).

This clone was detected only a few times. J is TRBJ2-3 and V is TRBV7-9; 8 bases are shared with TRBD2. V shed 5 bases and J 0 bases; nucleotides not matched to a gene: 7. The CDR3 is 16 residues long. Germline V lookup: CDR1 SEHNR, CDR2 FQNEAQ (reference sequence). The CDR3 spells CASSHGLAASTDTQYF. As DNA, the CDR3 is TGTGCCAGCAGCCACGGACTAGCCGCTAGCACAGATACGCAGTATTTT.

This clone was recorded a few times. The chain combines TRBV14 with TRBJ2-1; 7 bases are shared with TRBD1. V shed 6 bases and J 0 bases; nucleotides not matched to a gene: 2. Per the germline V gene, CDR1 is SGHDN and CDR2 is FVKESK. This CDR3 region has 14 residues. The CDR3 DNA reads TGTGCCAGCAGGAGGGACAGCTCCTACAATGAGCAGTTCTTC. Its translation: CASRRDSSYNEQFF. The whole variable domain, filled in from reference TRBV14 and TRBJ2-1, reads EAGVTQFPSHSVIEKGQTVTLRCDPISGHDNLYWYRRVMGKEIKFLLHFVKESKQDESGMPNNRFLAERTGGTYSTLKVQPAELEDSGVYFCASRRDSSYNEQFFGPGTRLTVL.

A few counts support this clone. This rearrangement joins TRBV10-1 to TRBJ2-5; D uncertain. Germline loops: CDR1 WNHNN, CDR2 SYGVQD (reference sequence). V was trimmed by 9 bases and J by 0 bases, leaving 11 bases between them. The CDR3 covers 13 residues. The CDR3 DNA reads TGCGCCAGTGCCCGATCGAACCAAGAGACCCAGTACTTC. Residues: CASARSNQETQYF.

This chain uses TRBV7-8 with TRBJ2-7, with 8 nucleotides matching TRBD1. V trimming: 2 bases; J trimming: 2 bases; junction bases outside the gene matches: 2. This CDR3 is 14 amino acids long. CDR1 is SGHVS and CDR2 is FQNEAQ in the germline V gene. CDR3 amino acids: CASSLQGAAYEQYF. The CDR3 DNA follows: TGTGCCAGCAGCTTACAGGGGGCCGCCTACGAGCAGTACTTC.

This chain joins TRBV30 and TRBJ2-5; D is uncertain. The CDR3 consists of 12 residues. Looked up from germline, CDR1 is GTSNPN and CDR2 is SVGIG (reference sequence). Trimming left V 5 bases short and J 7 bases short, with 14 bases between. The CDR3 here is CAWGENPGTQYF. The DNA for the CDR3 is TGTGCCTGGGGGGAAAACCCAGGGACCCAGTACTTC. Based on the CDR3 plus reference TRBV30 and TRBJ2-5, the full variable domain is SQTIHQWPATLVQPVGSPLSLECTVEGTSNPNLYWYRQAAGRGLQLLFYSVGIGQISSEVPQNLSASRPQDRQFILSSKKLLLSDSGFYLCAWGENPGTQYFGPGTRLLVL.

The chain recombines TRBV7-8 with TRBJ2-7; D perhaps matches TRBD2 (8 bases). The CDR3 is 15 residues long. Germline lookup yields CDR1 SGHVS and CDR2 FQNEAQ. Trimming took off 2 bases at V and 1 base at J, with 12 bases between the two ends. The CDR3 here is CASSLREGASYEQYF. DNA for the CDR3: TGTGCCAGCAGCTTACGGGAGGGGGCTTCCTACGAGCAGTACTTC.

This clone was counted once. CDR3 loop: CASSDGTGPYEQYF. The CDR3 DNA follows: TGTGCCAGCAGCGATGGGACAGGTCCCTACGAGCAGTACTTC. The chain recombines TRBV9 with TRBJ2-7, with 8 bases matching TRBD1. Germline V gene sequence: CDR1 SGDLS, CDR2 YYNGEE. This CDR3 is built from 14 residues. Germline trimming cut 3 bases from V and 2 bases from J; bases unmatched to any gene: 4. The full variable domain, with the rest looked up from reference TRBV9 and TRBJ2-7, is DSGVTQTPKHLITATGQRVTLRCSPRSGDLSVYWYQQSLDQGLQFLIQYYNGEERAKGNILERFSAQQFPDLHSELNLSSLELGDSALYFCASSDGTGPYEQYFGPGTRLTVT.